These 21 T cell receptor beta chains share one sample of origin, sequenced in a study of cytomegalovirus exposure and HLA in healthy donors. Amplification used 60 Vbeta primers and 13 Jbeta primers. Generated by immunoSEQ multiplex PCR, the TCRdb table keeps only in-frame clones and is missing some. The table has 100,000 to 150,000 clones, about 10% seen once. The sequencing sample was made of PBMCs. These TCRs come from a woman aged 18-30 years in good health and CMV-seropositive.

This clone showed up just a few times. The chain joins TRBV7-9 to TRBJ2-2, with D perhaps TRBD2 (6 bases). Trimming took off 3 bases at V and 7 bases at J, with 12 bases between the two ends. The V gene's germline CDR1 is SEHNR and CDR2 FQNEAQ (reference sequence). The length of the CDR3 is 14 residues. The CDR3 coding sequence is TGTGCCAGCAGCTTCTACGGGAGTGACGGGGAGCTGTTTTTT. Its translation: CASSFYGSDGELFF.

CDR3 bases: TGTGCCTGGAGTGTACTCAATGGGGGGGGAGCTTTCTTT. Translated: CAWSVLNGGGAFF. The chain employs TRBV30 and TRBJ1-1; TRBD1 might be the D (5 bases). The CDR3 has 13 amino acids. V was trimmed by 0 bases and J by 10 bases, leaving 15 bases between them. CDR1 and CDR2 (germline): GTSNPN, SVGIG (reference sequence).

The J gene is TRBJ2-1, the V gene TRBV6-6, with TRBD2 matching 14 bases. CDR3 length: 16 residues. Germline CDR1 MNHNY, CDR2 SVGAGI (reference sequence). V lost 6 bases, J lost 2 bases, and 3 bases stayed unmatched. CDR3 in DNA: TGTGCCAGCAGCAGGGGACTAGCGGGGGCCTACAATGAGCAGTTCTTC. The encoded protein is CASSRGLAGAYNEQFF.

Only a few counts were recorded for this clone. The J gene is TRBJ2-2, the V gene TRBV27; D ambiguous. Trimming took off 3 bases at V and 0 bases at J, with 8 bases between the two ends. The CDR3 sequence is 15 residues long. The germline CDR1 and CDR2 sequences are MNHEY and SMNVEV (reference sequence). The CDR3 protein is CASSFAPPNTGELFF. The CDR3 DNA follows: TGTGCCAGCAGTTTCGCGCCTCCGAACACCGGGGAGCTGTTTTTT.

This chain uses TRBV4-1 with TRBJ2-2; 10 nucleotides agree with TRBD1. The CDR3 spans 17 residues. The germline V gene encodes CDR1 MGHRA and CDR2 YSYEKL. J gave up 7 bases and V 4 bases, and 12 bases lay outside the gene matches. The CDR3 DNA follows: TGCGCCAGCAGCCTCACAAGACAGGGGGCGGCAGGCGGGGAGCTGTTTTTT. The encoded protein is CASSLTRQGAAGGELFF.

The chain combines TRBV20-1 with TRBJ2-1; no clear D gene. Trimming cost V 1 base and J 8 bases, with 3 bases left between them. This CDR3 region has 10 residues. CDR1 is DFQATT, CDR2 SNEGSKA, per germline (reference sequence). The CDR3 is CSARAYEQFF. The CDR3 DNA is TGCAGTGCTAGAGCATATGAGCAGTTCTTC.

V usage is TRBV6-5 and J usage is TRBJ2-1; D perhaps matches TRBD1 (6 bases). Germline CDR1 MNHEY, CDR2 SVGAGI. The CDR3 extends over 14 amino acids. The V end lost 0 bases, the J end lost 8 bases, and 11 bases lay between the germline ends. The CDR3 loop is CASSYSIRTDEQFF. Written as DNA, the CDR3 is TGTGCCAGCAGTTACTCGATTCGGACAGATGAGCAGTTCTTC.

The CDR3 loop reads CASSQETGGYEQYF. The CDR3 nucleotides are TGCGCCAGCAGCCAAGAGACAGGGGGATACGAGCAGTACTTC. This sequence joins TRBV4-1 and TRBJ2-7; 9 bases map to TRBD1. The trim removed 0 bases at V and 4 bases at J, leaving 1 base unmatched. This CDR3 has 14 amino acids. From germline, CDR1 is MGHRA and CDR2 YSYEKL.

This clone came up a few times. This chain links TRBV5-4 with TRBJ1-2; a weak D match, TRBD1 (6 bases). V was pared by 4 bases and J by 3 bases, with 19 bases between. CDR1 SGHNT and CDR2 YYREEE come from the germline V gene (reference sequence). This CDR3 spans 16 amino acids. This CDR3 reads CASSPKTGGNYYGYTF. The CDR3 DNA reads as TGTGCCAGCAGCCCCAAAACTGGGGGCAACTACTATGGCTACACCTTC. Combining the CDR3 with reference TRBV5-4 and TRBJ1-2 gives the whole variable domain ETGVTQSPTHLIKTRGQQVTLRCSSQSGHNTVSWYQQALGQGPQFIFQYYREEENGRGNFPPRFSGLQFPNYSSELNVNALELDDSALYLCASSPKTGGNYYGYTFGSGTRLTVV.

The table lists this clone with a few counts. The genes are TRBV7-3 and TRBJ2-2, with 8 bases lining up with TRBD1. Trimming removed 0 bases from V and 8 bases from J; junction bases left unmatched: 8. Germline assignment: CDR1 SGHTA and CDR2 FQGTGA. The length of the CDR3 is 16 residues. The CDR3 region has the DNA TGTGCCAGCAGCTTAACGGTGGACAGGGTTGGTGGGGAGCTGTTTTTT. Translated: CASSLTVDRVGGELFF.

This clone turned up a few times. The gene calls are TRBV19 and TRBJ1-5; 7 positions agree with TRBD1. Germline V gives CDR1 LNHDA, CDR2 SQIVND (reference sequence). Losses at the gene ends were 6 bases for V and 7 bases for J; bases not matched to a gene: 6. This CDR3 has 13 amino acids. CDR3 residues: CASSNRGKQPQHF. CDR3 DNA sequence: TGTGCCAGTAGCAACAGGGGTAAACAGCCCCAGCATTTT.

This chain connects TRBV30 to TRBJ2-3, with 9 bases lining up with TRBD2. After removal of 5 bases from V and 7 bases from J, the junction contained 7 bases not matched to a gene. Per the germline V gene, CDR1 is GTSNPN and CDR2 is SVGIG (reference sequence). This CDR3 has 13 amino acids. Here the CDR3 DNA reads TGTGCCTGGTGGCGGGAGGGCCGGAATACGCAGTATTTT. It translates to CAWWREGRNTQYF.

This clone was detected a few times. The chain carries TRBV5-5 and TRBJ2-2; unclear D gene. Trimming took 0 bases from V and 7 from J, leaving 4 bases between them. Germline CDR1 and CDR2: SGHKS and YYEKEE (reference sequence). The CDR3 extends over 12 amino acids. In DNA, the CDR3 is TGTGCCAGCAGCTTGGATATCGGGGAGCTGTTTTTT. Residues: CASSLDIGELFF. Filled out from reference TRBV5-5 and TRBJ2-2, the complete variable domain reads DAGVTQSPTHLIKTRGQQVTLRCSPISGHKSVSWYQQVLGQGPQFIFQYYEKEERGRGNFPDRFSARQFPNYSSELNVNALLLGDSALYLCASSLDIGELFFGEGSRLTVL.

This clone was detected a few times. The CDR3 here is CASSQTGTGTLRGQYF. Here the CDR3 DNA reads TGTGCCAGCAGCCAGACCGGGACAGGGACCCTTAGGGGGCAGTACTTC. The rearrangement links TRBV7-8 to TRBJ2-7, with 9 bases fitting TRBD1. Per germline, CDR1 SGHVS and CDR2 FQNEAQ. Trimming took 5 bases from V and 9 from J; bases not matched to a gene: 17. The CDR3 spans 16 residues. The full variable domain, its missing parts supplied by reference TRBV7-8 and TRBJ2-7, is GAGVSQSPRYKVAKRGQDVALRCDPISGHVSLFWYQQALGQGPEFLTYFQNEAQLDKSGLPSDRFFAERPEGSVSTLKIQRTQQEDSAVYLCASSQTGTGTLRGQYFGPGTRLTVT.

Of note for this clone: The same CDR3 can be traced to other DNA sequences in this sample. The chain is built from TRBV27 and TRBJ2-1; 10 nucleotides agree with TRBD2. The V gene end was trimmed by 6 bases and the J gene end by 3 bases; junction bases not matched to a gene: 2. The CDR3 contains 14 residues. CDR1 is MNHEY, CDR2 SMNVEV, per germline (reference sequence). CDR3 loop: CASSLAGDYNEQFF. Here the CDR3 DNA reads TGTGCCAGCAGCCTAGCGGGAGACTACAATGAGCAGTTCTTC.

This clone has more than one count but fewer than ten. The rearrangement uses TRBV15 and TRBJ1-2; D might be TRBD1 (5 bases). Trimming removed 3 bases at V and 7 bases at J, with 9 bases between. Germline assignment: CDR1 LNHNV and CDR2 YYDKDF (reference sequence). This CDR3 is built from 12 residues. CDR3 in amino acids: CATSRWGGGYTF. CDR3 nucleotide sequence: TGTGCCACCAGCAGGTGGGGGGGTGGCTACACCTTC. Filled out from reference TRBV15 and TRBJ1-2, the complete variable domain reads DAMVIQNPRYQVTQFGKPVTLSCSQTLNHNVMYWYQQKSSQAPKLLFHYYDKDFNNEADTPDNFQSRRPNTSFCFLDIRSPGLGDTAMYLCATSRWGGGYTFGSGTRLTVV.

The table lists this clone with a few counts. The same CDR3 also results from other DNA sequences found in this sample. The chain couples TRBV27 to TRBJ1-1; 7 nucleotides line up with TRBD1. CDR1 and CDR2 from the germline V gene are MNHEY and SMNVEV (reference sequence). This CDR3 is 14 amino acids long. V shed 7 bases and J 0 bases; nucleotides not matched to a gene: 5. The chain's CDR3 is CASTPGQMNTEAFF. CDR3 nucleotides: TGTGCCAGCACGCCGGGACAGATGAACACTGAAGCTTTCTTT.

The chain combines TRBV29-1 with TRBJ2-5, with TRBD2 matching over 7 bases. The J call may be incorrect, as the DNA end agrees better with TRBJ2-7. CDR3 size: 12 residues. From germline, CDR1 is SQVTM and CDR2 ANQGSEA. The CDR3 DNA is TGCAGCGTTGGCGGGAGCTACTACGAGCAGTACTTC. Its protein is CSVGGSYYEQYF.

The rearrangement uses TRBV6-1 and TRBJ1-2; TRBD1 matches 9 bases. The V and J ends lost 4 bases and 4 bases, in that order; junction bases with no gene match: 1. The CDR3 runs to 13 residues. CDR1 and CDR2 (germline): MNHNS, SASEGT. The CDR3 is CASSVTGGYGYTF. The CDR3 nucleotides are TGTGCCAGCAGTGTGACAGGGGGCTATGGCTACACCTTC.

This clone turned up a few times. This chain uses TRBV30 with TRBJ2-2; D perhaps matches TRBD1 (5 bases). The CDR3 covers 15 residues. CDR1 is GTSNPN, CDR2 SVGIG, per germline (reference sequence). Trimming pared 4 bases from V and 2 bases from J, leaving 14 bases between. The CDR3 bases are TGTGCCTGGATCAAAGGGGCAGGCAACACCGGGGAGCTGTTTTTT. It codes for CAWIKGAGNTGELFF.

The table lists this clone with a few counts. Written as DNA, the CDR3 is TGCGCCAGCAGCCAAGATCTTGCTAGCGGGAACTACGAGCAGTACTTC. This sequence encodes CASSQDLASGNYEQYF. The rearrangement links TRBV4-1 to TRBJ2-7; 9 nucleotides line up with TRBD2. CDR1 and CDR2 from the germline V gene are MGHRA and YSYEKL. Losses at the gene ends were 0 bases for V and 3 bases for J; bases not matched to a gene: 6. The CDR3 length is 16 residues.